This note documents a single T cell receptor (beta chain) sequence. This record belongs to a study of cytomegalovirus exposure and HLA in healthy donors. Study-wide context: The Caucasian-associated ancestry cluster contained approximately 81% of the 398 genotyped donors.

Germline CDR1 LNHDA, CDR2 SQIVND (reference sequence). Trimming at V came to 3 bases and at J to 0 bases, leaving 7 bases not matched to a gene. This CDR3 is built from 16 residues. A multiplex PCR was run with 60 Vbeta primers and 13 Jbeta primers. Profiling relied on immunoSEQ multiplex PCR, and the TCRdb table lists in-frame clones only, not all of them. In total, the table holds around 70,000 clones. The donors comprised healthy bone marrow donors. This clonotype was obtained from a boy aged 5-17 years in good health and CMV-seronegative. V and J are TRBV19 and TRBJ1-1, with 7 bases identical to TRBD1. Source material: PBMCs. The CDR3 DNA reads as TGTGCCAGTAGTATGGACAGGAAATCCATGAACACTGAAGCTTTCTTT. This codes for CASSMDRKSMNTEAFF.